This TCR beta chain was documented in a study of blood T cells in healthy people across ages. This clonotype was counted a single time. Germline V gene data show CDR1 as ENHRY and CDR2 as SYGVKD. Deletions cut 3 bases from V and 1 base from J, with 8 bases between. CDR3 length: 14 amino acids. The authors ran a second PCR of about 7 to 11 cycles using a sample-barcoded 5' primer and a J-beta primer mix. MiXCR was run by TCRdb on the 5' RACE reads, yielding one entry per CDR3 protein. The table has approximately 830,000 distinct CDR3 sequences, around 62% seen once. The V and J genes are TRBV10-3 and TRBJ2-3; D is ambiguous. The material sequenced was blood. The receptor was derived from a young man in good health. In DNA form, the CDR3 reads TGTGCCATCAGTGATGACATAGGCACAGATACGCAGTATTTT. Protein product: CAISDDIGTDTQYF.